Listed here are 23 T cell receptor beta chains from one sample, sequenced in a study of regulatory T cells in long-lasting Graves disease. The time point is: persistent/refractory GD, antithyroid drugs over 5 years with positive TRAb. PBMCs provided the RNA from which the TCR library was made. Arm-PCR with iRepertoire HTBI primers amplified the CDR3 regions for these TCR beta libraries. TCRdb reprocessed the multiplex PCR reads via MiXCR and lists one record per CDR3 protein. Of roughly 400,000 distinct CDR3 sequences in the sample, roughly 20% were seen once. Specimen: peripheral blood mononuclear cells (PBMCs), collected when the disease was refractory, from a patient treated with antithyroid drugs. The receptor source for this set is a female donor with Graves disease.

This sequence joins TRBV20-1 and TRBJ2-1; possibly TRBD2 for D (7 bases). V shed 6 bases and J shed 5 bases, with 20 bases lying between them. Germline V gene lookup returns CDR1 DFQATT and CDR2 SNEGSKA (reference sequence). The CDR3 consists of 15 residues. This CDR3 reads CSATQGGGIDNEQFF. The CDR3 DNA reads TGCAGTGCAACACAAGGGGGAGGGATTGACAATGAGCAGTTCTTC.

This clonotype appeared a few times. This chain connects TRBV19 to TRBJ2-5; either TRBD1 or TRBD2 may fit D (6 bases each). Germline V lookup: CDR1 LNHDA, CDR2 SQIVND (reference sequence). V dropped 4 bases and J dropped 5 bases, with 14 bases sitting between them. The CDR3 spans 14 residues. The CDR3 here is CASSKGGRWETQYF. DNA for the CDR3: TGTGCCAGTAGTAAGGGGGGCCGTTGGGAGACCCAGTACTTC.

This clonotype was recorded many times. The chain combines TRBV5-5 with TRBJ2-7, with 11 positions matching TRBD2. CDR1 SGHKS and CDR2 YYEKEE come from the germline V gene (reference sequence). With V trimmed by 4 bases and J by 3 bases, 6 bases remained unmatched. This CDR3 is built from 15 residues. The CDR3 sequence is CASSPGLAELYEQYF. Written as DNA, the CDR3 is TGTGCCAGCAGCCCGGGACTAGCGGAACTCTACGAGCAGTACTTC. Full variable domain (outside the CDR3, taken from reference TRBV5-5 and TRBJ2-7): DAGVTQSPTHLIKTRGQQVTLRCSPISGHKSVSWYQQVLGQGPQFIFQYYEKEERGRGNFPDRFSARQFPNYSSELNVNALLLGDSALYLCASSPGLAELYEQYFGPGTRLTVT.

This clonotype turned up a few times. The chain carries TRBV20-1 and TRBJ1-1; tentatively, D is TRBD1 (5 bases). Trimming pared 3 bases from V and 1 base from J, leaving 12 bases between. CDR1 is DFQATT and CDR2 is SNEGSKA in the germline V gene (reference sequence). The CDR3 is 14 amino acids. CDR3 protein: CSASSDSSNTEAFF. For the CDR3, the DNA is TGCAGTGCTAGTTCAGACAGTTCGAACACTGAAGCTTTCTTT.

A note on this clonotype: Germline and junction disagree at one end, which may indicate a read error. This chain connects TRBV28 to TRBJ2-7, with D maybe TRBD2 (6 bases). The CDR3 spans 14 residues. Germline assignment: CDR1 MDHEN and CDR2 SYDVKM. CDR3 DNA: TGTGCCAGCAGTTTACTGGGGAGGTCCTACGGGCAGTACTTC. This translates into CASSLLGRSYGQYF. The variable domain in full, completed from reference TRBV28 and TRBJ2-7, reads DVKVTQSSRYLVKRTGEKVFLECVQDMDHENMFWYRQDPGLGLRLIYFSYDVKMKEKGDIPEGYSVSREKKERFSLILESASTNQTSMYLCASSLLGRSYGQYFGPGTRLTVT.

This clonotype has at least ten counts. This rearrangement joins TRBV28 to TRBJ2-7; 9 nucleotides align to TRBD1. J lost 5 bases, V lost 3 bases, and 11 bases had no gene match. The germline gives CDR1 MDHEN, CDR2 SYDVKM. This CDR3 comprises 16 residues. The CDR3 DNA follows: TGTGCCAGCAGTTTGAGGAAGGGACAGGGCCTCCACGAGCAGTACTTC. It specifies CASSLRKGQGLHEQYF.

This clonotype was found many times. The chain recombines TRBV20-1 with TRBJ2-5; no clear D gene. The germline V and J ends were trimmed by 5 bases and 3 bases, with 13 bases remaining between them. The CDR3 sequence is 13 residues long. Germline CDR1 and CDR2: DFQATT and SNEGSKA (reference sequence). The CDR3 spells CSAPPPAKETQYF. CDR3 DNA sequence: TGCAGTGCTCCCCCACCCGCCAAAGAGACCCAGTACTTC.

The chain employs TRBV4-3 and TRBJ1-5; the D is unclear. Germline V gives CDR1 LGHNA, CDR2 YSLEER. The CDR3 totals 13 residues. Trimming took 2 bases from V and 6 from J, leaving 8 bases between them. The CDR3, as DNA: TGCGCCAGCAGCCAAACCCCAATTCAGCCCCAGCATTTT. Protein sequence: CASSQTPIQPQHF.

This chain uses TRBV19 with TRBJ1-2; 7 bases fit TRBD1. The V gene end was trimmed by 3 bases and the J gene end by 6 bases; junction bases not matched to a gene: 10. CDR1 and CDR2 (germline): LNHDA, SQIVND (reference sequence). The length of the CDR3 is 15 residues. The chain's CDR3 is CASSMFKTGKDGYTF. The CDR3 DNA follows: TGTGCCAGTAGTATGTTTAAGACAGGGAAGGATGGCTACACCTTC.

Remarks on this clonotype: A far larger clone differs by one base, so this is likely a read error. CDR3 sequence: CASSIGHPNTEAFF. Written as DNA, the CDR3 is TGTGCCAGCAGCATAGGACACCCGAACACTGAAGCTTTCTTT. The J gene is TRBJ1-1, the V gene TRBV3-1; possibly TRBD1 for D (5 bases). This CDR3 region has 14 residues. V lost 5 bases and J 1 base, leaving 11 bases between the germline ends. Germline CDR1 reads LGHDT; CDR2 reads YNNKEL (reference sequence).

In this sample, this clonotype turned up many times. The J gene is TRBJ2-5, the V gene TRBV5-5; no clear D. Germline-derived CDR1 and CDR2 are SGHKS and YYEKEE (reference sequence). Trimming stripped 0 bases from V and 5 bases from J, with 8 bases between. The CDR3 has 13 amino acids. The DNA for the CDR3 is TGTGCCAGCAGCTTGGAGGGTGGGGAGACCCAGTACTTC. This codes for CASSLEGGETQYF.

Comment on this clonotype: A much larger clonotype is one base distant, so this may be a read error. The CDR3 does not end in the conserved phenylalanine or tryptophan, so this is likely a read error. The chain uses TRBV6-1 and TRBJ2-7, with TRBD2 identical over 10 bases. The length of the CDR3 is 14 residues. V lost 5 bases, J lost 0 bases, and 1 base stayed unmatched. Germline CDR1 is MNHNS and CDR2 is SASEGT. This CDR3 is CASSLAGVSYEQYI. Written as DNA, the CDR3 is TGTGCCAGCAGTCTAGCGGGAGTCTCCTACGAGCAGTACATC.

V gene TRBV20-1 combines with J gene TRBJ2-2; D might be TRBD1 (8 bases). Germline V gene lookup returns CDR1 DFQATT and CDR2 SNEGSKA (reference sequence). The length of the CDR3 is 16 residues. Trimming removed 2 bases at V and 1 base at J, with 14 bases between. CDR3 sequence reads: CSARRSGTGNTGELFF. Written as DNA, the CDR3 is TGCAGTGCTAGAAGAAGCGGGACAGGGAACACCGGGGAGCTGTTTTTT.

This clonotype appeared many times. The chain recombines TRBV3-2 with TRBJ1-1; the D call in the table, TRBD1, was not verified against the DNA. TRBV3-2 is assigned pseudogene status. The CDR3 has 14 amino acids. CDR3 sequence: CASSYTEGWTEAFF. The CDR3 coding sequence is TGTGCCAGCAGCTATACAGAGGGGTGGACTGAAGCTTTCTTT.

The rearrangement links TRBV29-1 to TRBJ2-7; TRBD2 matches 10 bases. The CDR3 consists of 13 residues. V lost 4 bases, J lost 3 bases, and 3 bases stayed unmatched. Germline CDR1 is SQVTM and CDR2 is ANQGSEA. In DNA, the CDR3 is TGCAGCGTTGTTTTAGCGGGGGGCTACGAGCAGTACTTC. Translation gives CSVVLAGGYEQYF.

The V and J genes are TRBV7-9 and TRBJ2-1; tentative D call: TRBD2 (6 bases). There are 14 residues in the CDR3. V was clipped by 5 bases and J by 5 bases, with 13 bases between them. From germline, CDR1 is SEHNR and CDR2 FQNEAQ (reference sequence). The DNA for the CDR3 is TGTGCCAGCAGCCCTCGGACTAACCACAATGAGCAGTTCTTC. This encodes CASSPRTNHNEQFF.

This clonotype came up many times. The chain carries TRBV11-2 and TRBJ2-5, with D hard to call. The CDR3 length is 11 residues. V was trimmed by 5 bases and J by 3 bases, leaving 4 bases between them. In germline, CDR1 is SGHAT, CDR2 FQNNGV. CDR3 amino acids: CASSREETQYF. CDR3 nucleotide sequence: TGTGCCAGCAGCAGGGAAGAGACCCAGTACTTC.

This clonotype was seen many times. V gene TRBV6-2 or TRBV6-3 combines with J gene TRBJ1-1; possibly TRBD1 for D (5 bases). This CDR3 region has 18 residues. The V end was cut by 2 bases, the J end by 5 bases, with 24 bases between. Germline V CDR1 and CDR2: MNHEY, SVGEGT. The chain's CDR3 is CASSYPEWDLGRRTEAFF. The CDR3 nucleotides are TGTGCCAGCAGTTACCCTGAATGGGACCTGGGGAGGAGGACTGAAGCTTTCTTT.

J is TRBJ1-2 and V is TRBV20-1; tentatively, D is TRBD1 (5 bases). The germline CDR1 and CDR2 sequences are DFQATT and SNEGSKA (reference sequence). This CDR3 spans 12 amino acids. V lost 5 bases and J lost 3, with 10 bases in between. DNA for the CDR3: TGCAGTGCTGAGGGGACCCACTATGGCTACACCTTC. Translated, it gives CSAEGTHYGYTF.

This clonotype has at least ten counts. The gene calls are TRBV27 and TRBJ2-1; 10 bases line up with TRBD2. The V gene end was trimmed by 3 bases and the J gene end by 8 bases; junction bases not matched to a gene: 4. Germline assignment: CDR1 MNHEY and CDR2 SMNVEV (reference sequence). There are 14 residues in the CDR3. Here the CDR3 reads CASSFSGRVDEQFF. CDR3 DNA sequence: TGTGCCAGCAGTTTCAGCGGGAGGGTTGATGAGCAGTTCTTC.

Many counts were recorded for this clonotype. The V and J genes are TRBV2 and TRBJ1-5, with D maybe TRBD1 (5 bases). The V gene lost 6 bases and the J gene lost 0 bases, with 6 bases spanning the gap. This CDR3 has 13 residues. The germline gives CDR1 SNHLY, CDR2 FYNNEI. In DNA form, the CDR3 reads TGTGCCAGCAGACAGGATAGCAATCAGCCCCAGCATTTT. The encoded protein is CASRQDSNQPQHF. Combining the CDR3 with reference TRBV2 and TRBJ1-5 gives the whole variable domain EPEVTQTPSHQVTQMGQEVILRCVPISNHLYFYWYRQILGQKVEFLVSFYNNEISEKSEIFDDQFSVERPDGSNFTLKIRSTKLEDSAMYFCASRQDSNQPQHFGDGTRLSIL.

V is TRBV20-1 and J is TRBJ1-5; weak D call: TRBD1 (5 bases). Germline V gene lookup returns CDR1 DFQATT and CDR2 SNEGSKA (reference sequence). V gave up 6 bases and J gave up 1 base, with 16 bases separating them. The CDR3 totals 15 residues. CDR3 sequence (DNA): TGCAGTGCCCCTCGGGGGTTGCGAAGCAATCAGCCCCAGCATTTT. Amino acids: CSAPRGLRSNQPQHF.

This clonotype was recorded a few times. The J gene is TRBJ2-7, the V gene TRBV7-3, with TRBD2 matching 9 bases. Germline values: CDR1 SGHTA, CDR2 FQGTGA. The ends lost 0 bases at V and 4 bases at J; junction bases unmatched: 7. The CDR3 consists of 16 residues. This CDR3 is CASSLTPAGGTYEQYF. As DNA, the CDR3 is TGTGCCAGCAGCTTAACCCCAGCGGGAGGAACATACGAGCAGTACTTC.